One and the same sample provided the 2 T cell receptor beta chains below, sequenced in a study of regulatory T cells in long-lasting Graves disease. As for time point: newly diagnosed GD, antithyroid drugs for less than 3 months. Generation of the TCR library employed RNA extracted from PBMCs. CDR3 regions were amplified by Arm-PCR using iRepertoire HTBI primers to build TCR beta libraries. MiXCR, applied by TCRdb to the multiplex PCR reads, yields one record per CDR3 protein. In the table there are fewer than 500,000 distinct CDR3 sequences, 15% to 20% of which are singletons. The same sample was also used in a study of T cells in Graves' hyperthyroidism and ophthalmopathy.

The sequencing here drew on peripheral blood mononuclear cells (PBMCs), taken at new diagnosis, from a patient treated with antithyroid drugs. The receptor set was obtained from a man in his forties or fifties with Graves disease.

This clonotype was seen repeatedly, ten times or more. V is TRBV20-1 and J is TRBJ2-5, with D perhaps matching TRBD1 or TRBD2 (6 bases each). V lost 3 bases to trimming and J lost 2 bases, with 13 bases between them. Germline CDR1 DFQATT, CDR2 SNEGSKA (reference sequence). This CDR3 spans 14 amino acids. CDR3 in amino acids: CSASRGADQETQYF. CDR3 nucleotides: TGCAGTGCTAGTAGGGGGGCGGATCAAGAGACCCAGTACTTC.

This clonotype has a handful of counts. The V and J genes are TRBV9 and TRBJ2-7; 11 nucleotides agree with TRBD2. Germline V gives CDR1 SGDLS, CDR2 YYNGEE. CDR3 size: 14 residues. J lost 7 bases, V lost 2 bases, and 5 bases had no gene match. CDR3 nucleotide sequence: TGTGCCAGCAGCGTTGGACTAGCGGGTTGGGAGCAGTACTTC. Its protein is CASSVGLAGWEQYF. Supplemented by reference TRBV9 and TRBJ2-7, the full variable domain reads DSGVTQTPKHLITATGQRVTLRCSPRSGDLSVYWYQQSLDQGLQFLIQYYNGEERAKGNILERFSAQQFPDLHSELNLSSLELGDSALYFCASSVGLAGWEQYFGPGTRLTVT.